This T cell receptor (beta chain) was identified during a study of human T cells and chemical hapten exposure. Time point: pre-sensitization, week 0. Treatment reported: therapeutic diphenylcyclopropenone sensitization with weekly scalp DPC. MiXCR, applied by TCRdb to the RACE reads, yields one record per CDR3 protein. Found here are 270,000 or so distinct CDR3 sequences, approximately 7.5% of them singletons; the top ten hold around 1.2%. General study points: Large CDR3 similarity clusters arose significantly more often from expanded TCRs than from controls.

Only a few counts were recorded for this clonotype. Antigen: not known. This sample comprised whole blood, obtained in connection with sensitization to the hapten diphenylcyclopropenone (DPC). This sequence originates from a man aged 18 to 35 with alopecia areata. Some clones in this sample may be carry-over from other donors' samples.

CDR3 amino acids: CASSTGLDEKLFF. As DNA, the CDR3 is TGTGCCAGCAGCACAGGGTTGGATGAAAAACTGTTTTTT. The chain couples TRBV12-3 or TRBV12-4 to TRBJ1-4; D perhaps matches TRBD1 (6 bases). The V and J ends lost 6 bases and 6 bases respectively, with 11 bases between them. This CDR3 is 13 amino acids long.